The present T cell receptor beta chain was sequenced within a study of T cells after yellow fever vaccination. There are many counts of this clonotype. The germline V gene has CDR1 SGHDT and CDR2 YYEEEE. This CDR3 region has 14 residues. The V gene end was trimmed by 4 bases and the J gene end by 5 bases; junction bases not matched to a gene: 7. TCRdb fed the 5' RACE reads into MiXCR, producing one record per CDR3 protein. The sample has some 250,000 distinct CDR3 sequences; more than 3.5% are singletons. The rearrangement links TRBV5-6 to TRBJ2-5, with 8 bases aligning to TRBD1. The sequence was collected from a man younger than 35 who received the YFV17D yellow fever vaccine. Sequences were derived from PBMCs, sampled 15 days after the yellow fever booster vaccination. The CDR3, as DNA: TGTGCCAGCAGCACACCCGGGACAGGCGAGACCCAGTACTTC. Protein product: CASSTPGTGETQYF.